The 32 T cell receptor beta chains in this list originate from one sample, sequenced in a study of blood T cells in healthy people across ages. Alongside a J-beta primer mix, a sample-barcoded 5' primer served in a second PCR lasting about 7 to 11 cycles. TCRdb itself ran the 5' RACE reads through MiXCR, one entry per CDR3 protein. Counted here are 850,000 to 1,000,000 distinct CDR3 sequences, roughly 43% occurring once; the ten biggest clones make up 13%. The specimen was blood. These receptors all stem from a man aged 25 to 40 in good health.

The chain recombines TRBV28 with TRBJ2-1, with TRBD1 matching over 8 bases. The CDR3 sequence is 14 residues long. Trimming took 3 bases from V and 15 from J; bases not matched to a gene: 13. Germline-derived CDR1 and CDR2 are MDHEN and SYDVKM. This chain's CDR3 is CASSLTDLTGARFF. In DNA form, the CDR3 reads TGTGCCAGCAGTTTGACTGACTTGACAGGGGCTCGGTTCTTC.

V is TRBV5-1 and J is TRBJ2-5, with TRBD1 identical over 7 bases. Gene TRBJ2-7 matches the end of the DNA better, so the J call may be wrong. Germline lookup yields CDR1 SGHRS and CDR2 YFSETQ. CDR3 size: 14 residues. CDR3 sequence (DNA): TGCGCCAGCAGCTTGGAGGGGGCACTTTCCGAGCAGTACTTC. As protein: CASSLEGALSEQYF.

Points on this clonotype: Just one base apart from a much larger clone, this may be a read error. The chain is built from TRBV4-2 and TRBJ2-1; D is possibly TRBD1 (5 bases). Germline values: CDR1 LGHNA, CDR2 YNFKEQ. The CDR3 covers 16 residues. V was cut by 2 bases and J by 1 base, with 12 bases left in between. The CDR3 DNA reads TGTGCCAGCAGCCAAAATCACGCAGGGTCCTACAATGAGCAGTTCTTC. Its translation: CASSQNHAGSYNEQFF.

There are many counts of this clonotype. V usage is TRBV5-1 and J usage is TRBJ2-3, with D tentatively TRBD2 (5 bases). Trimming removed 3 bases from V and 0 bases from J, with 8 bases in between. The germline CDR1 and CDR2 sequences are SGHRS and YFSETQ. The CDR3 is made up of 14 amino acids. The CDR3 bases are TGCGCCAGCAGCTCCGGGATTAGCACAGATACGCAGTATTTT. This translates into CASSSGISTDTQYF.

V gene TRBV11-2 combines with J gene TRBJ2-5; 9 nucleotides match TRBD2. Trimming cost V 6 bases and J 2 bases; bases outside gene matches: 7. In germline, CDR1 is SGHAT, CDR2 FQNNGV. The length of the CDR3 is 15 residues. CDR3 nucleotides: TGTGCCAGCAGTGGGTCTAGCGGGGATCAAGAGACCCAGTACTTC. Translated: CASSGSSGDQETQYF.

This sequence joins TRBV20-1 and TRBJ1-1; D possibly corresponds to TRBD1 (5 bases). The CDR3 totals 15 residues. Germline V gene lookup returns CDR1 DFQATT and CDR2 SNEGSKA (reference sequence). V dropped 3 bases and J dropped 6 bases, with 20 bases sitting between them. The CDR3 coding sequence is TGCAGTGCTAGGCCGGCAGGGAAATTATTATCTGAAGCTTTCTTT. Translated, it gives CSARPAGKLLSEAFF.

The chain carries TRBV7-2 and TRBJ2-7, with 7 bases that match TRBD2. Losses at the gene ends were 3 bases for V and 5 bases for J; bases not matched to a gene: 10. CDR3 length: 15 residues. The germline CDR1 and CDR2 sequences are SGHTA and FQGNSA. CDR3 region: CASSFGGSRSDEQYF. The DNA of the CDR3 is TGTGCCAGCAGCTTCGGCGGGAGTCGTTCCGACGAGCAGTACTTC.

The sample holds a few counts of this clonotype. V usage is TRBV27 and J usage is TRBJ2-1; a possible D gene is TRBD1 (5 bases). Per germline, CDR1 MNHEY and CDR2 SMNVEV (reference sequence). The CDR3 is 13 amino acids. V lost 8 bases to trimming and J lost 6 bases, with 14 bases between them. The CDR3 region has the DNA TGTGCCAGCCGGACATCCCCCGGCAATGAGCAGTTCTTC. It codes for CASRTSPGNEQFF.

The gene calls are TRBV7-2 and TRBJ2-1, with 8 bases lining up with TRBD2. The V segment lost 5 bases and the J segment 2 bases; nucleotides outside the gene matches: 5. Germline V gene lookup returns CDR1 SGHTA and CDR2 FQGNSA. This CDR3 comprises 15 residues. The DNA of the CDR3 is TGTGCCAGCAGCATTAGCGGGGACCCCTACAATGAGCAGTTCTTC. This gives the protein CASSISGDPYNEQFF. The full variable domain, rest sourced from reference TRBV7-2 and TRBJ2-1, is GAGVSQSPSNKVTEKGKDVELRCDPISGHTALYWYRQSLGQGLEFLIYFQGNSAPDKSGLPSDRFSAERTGGSVSTLTIQRTQQEDSAVYLCASSISGDPYNEQFFGPGTRLTVL.

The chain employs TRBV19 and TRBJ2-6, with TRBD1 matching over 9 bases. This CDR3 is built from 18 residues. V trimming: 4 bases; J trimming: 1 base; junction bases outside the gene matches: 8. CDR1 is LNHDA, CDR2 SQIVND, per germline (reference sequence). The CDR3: CASSTSGTGSSGANVLTF. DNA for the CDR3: TGTGCCAGTAGTACCTCCGGGACAGGGTCATCTGGGGCCAACGTCCTGACTTTC.

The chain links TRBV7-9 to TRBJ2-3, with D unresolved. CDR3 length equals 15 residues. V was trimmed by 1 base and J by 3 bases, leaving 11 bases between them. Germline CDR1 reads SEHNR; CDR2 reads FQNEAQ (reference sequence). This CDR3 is CASSLVGQRTDTQYF. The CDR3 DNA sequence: TGTGCCAGCAGCTTAGTCGGTCAGAGGACAGATACGCAGTATTTT.

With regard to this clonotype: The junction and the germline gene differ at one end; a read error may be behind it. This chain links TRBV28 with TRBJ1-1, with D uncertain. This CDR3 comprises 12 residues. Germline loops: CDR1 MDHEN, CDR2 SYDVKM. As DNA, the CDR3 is TGTGCCAGCAGTTACGGAAGCTTAGAAGTTTTCTTT. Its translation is CASSYGSLEVFF.

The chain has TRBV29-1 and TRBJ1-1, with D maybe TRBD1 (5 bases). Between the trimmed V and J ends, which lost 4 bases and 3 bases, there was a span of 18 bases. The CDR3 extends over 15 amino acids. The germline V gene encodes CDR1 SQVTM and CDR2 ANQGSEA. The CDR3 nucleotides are TGCAGCGTTGGGGGATGGGGGAGTGGGGACACTGAAGCTTTCTTT. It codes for CSVGGWGSGDTEAFF. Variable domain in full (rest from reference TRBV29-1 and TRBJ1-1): SAVISQKPSRDICQRGTSLTIQCQVDSQVTMMFWYRQQPGQSLTLIATANQGSEATYESGFVIDKFPISRPNLTFSTLTVSNMSPEDSSIYLCSVGGWGSGDTEAFFGQGTRLTVV.

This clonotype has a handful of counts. CDR3 sequence: CASSPKMFSYEQYF. The CDR3 DNA follows: TGCGCCAGCAGCCCGAAGATGTTCTCCTACGAGCAGTACTTC. J is TRBJ2-7 and V is TRBV4-1, with unresolved D. Germline CDR1 reads MGHRA; CDR2 reads YSYEKL. The germline V and J ends were trimmed by 4 bases and 0 bases, with 10 bases remaining between them. The CDR3 loop spans 14 amino acids.

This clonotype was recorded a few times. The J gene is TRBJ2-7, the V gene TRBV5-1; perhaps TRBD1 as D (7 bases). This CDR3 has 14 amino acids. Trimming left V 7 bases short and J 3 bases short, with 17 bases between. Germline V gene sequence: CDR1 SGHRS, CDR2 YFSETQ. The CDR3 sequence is CASRQGPEGYEQYF. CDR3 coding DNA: TGCGCCAGCCGACAGGGTCCGGAGGGCTACGAGCAGTACTTC. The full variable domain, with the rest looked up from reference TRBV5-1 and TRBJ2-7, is KAGVTQTPRYLIKTRGQQVTLSCSPISGHRSVSWYQQTPGQGLQFLFEYFSETQRNKGNFPGRFSGRQFSNSRSEMNVSTLELGDSALYLCASRQGPEGYEQYFGPGTRLTVT.

The chain's CDR3 is CASSIGQGGTYEQYF. The CDR3 DNA follows: TGTGCCAGCAGCATAGGACAGGGCGGTACCTACGAGCAGTACTTC. The chain links TRBV5-6 to TRBJ2-4; 8 nucleotides align to TRBD1. The DNA end is a closer match to TRBJ2-7, so the J assignment may be wrong. Germline-derived CDR1 and CDR2 are SGHDT and YYEEEE. The CDR3 consists of 15 residues.

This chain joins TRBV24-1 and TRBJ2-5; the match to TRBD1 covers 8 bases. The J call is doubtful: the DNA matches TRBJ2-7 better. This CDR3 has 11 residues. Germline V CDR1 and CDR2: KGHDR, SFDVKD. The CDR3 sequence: CAIGQGHEQYF. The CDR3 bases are TGTGCCATCGGACAGGGCCACGAGCAGTACTTC.

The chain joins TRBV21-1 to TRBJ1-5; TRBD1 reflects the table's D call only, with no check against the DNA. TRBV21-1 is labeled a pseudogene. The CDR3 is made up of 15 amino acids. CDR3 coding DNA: TGTGCCGGCAGTCCCGACAGTACAGAGAATCAGCCCCAGCATTTT. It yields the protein CAGSPDSTENQPQHF.

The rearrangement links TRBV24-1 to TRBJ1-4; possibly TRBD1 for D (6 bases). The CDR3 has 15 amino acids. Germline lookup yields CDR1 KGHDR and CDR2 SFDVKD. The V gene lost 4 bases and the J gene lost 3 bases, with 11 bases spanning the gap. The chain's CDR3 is CATSETQGPNEKLFF. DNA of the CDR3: TGTGCCACCAGTGAAACACAGGGTCCTAATGAAAAACTGTTTTTT.

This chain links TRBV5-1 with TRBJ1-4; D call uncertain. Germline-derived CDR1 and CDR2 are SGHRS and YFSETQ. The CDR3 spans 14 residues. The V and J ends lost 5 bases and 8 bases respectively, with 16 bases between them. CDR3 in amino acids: CASRQDNPAEKLFF. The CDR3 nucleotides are TGCGCCAGCAGACAAGATAACCCAGCGGAAAAACTGTTTTTT.

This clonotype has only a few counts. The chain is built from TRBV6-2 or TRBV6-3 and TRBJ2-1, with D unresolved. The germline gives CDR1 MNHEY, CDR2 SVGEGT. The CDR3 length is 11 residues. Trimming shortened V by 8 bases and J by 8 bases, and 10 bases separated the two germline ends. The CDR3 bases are TGTGCCAGCTGTCGGGTCCATGAGCAGTTCTTC. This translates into CASCRVHEQFF.

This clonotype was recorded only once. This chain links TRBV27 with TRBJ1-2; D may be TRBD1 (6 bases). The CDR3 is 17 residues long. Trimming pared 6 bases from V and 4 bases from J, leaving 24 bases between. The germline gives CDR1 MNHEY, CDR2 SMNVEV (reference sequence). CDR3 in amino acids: CASSFRDTVTGSYGYTF. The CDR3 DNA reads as TGTGCCAGCAGCTTCCGGGACACAGTAACGGGAAGCTATGGCTACACCTTC.

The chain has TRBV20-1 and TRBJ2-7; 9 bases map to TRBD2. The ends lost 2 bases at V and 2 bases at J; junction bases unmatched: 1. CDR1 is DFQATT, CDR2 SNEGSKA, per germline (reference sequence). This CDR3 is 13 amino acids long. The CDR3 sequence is CSARLAGTYEQYF. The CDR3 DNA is TGCAGTGCTAGACTAGCGGGGACCTACGAGCAGTACTTC.

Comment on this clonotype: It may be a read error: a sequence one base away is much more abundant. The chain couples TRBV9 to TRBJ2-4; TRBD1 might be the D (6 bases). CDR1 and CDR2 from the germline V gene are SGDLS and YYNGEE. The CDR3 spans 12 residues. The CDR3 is CVSSDEGDIQYF. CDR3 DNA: TGTGTCAGCAGTGACGAGGGGGACATTCAGTACTTC.

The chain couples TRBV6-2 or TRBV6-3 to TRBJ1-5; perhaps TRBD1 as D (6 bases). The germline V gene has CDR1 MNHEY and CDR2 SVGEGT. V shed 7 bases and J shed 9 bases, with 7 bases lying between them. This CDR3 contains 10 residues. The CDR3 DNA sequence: TGTGCCAGCATACAGGGGCCCCAGCATTTT. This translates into CASIQGPQHF.

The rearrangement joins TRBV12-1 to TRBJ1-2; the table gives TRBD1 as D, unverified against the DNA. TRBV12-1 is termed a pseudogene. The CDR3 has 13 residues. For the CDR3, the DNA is TGTGCCAGCAGCTGCGGACGCCCCTATGGCTACACCTTC. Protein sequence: CASSCGRPYGYTF.

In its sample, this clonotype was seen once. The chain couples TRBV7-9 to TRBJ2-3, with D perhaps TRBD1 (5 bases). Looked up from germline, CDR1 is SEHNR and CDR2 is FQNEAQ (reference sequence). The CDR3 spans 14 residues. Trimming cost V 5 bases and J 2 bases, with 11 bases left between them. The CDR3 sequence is CASSPTGATDTQYF. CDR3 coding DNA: TGTGCCAGCAGCCCCACTGGGGCCACAGATACGCAGTATTTT.

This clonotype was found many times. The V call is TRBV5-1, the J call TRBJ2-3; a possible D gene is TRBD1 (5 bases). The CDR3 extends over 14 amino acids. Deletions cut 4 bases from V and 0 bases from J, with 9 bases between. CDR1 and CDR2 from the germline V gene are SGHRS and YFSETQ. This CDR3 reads CASSTTVSTDTQYF. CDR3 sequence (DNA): TGCGCCAGCAGCACGACAGTTAGCACAGATACGCAGTATTTT.

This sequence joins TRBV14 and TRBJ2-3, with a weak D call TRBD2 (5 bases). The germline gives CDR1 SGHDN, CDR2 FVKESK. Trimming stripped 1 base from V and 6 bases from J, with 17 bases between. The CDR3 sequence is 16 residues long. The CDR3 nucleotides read TGTGCCAGCAGCCAAGGATGGACTCCCAGGAGGGATACGCAGTATTTT. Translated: CASSQGWTPRRDTQYF.

CDR3: CSARPSGSRETQYF. The CDR3 DNA sequence: TGCAGTGCTAGGCCTAGCGGGAGTCGGGAGACCCAGTACTTC. The chain employs TRBV20-1 and TRBJ2-5, with 10 bases fitting TRBD2. Germline CDR1 reads DFQATT; CDR2 reads SNEGSKA (reference sequence). The V segment lost 3 bases and the J segment 5 bases; nucleotides outside the gene matches: 6. CDR3 length equals 14 residues.

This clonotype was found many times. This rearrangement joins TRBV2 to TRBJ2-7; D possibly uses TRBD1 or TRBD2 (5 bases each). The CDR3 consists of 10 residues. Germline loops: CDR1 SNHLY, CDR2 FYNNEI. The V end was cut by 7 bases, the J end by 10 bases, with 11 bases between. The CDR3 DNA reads TGTGCCAGCAACCAGGGAGTACAGTACTTC. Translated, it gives CASNQGVQYF. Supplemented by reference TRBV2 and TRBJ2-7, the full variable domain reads EPEVTQTPSHQVTQMGQEVILRCVPISNHLYFYWYRQILGQKVEFLVSFYNNEISEKSEIFDDQFSVERPDGSNFTLKIRSTKLEDSAMYFCASNQGVQYFGPGTRLTVT.

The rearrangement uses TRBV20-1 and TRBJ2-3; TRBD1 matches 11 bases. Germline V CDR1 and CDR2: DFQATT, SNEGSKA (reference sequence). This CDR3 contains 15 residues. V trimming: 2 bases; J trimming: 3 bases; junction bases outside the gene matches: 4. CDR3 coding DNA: TGCAGTGCTAGAAGGGGGACAGGGGGGACAGATACGCAGTATTTT. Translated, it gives CSARRGTGGTDTQYF.